The 20 T cell receptor beta chains presented below share a single source sample, sequenced in a study of blood T cell repertoires in COVID-19. Measured with immunoSEQ multiplex PCR; TCRdb has only the in-frame clones, and not every one. Among about 160,000 clones listed, 60% to 80% were seen once. Material: peripheral blood. The receptors originated from a man aged 65 to 85 with acute or convalescent COVID-19.

The table lists this clone with a few counts. The same CDR3 also results from other DNA sequences found in this sample. DNA for the CDR3: TGTGCCAGCAGGAGACAGGGGAACACCGGGGAGCTGTTTTTT. The encoded protein is CASRRQGNTGELFF. The chain employs TRBV6-5 and TRBJ2-2; 7 positions agree with TRBD1. This CDR3 has 14 amino acids. Trimming at V came to 6 bases and at J to 1 base, leaving 2 bases not matched to a gene. Germline V gene lookup returns CDR1 MNHEY and CDR2 SVGAGI.

V and J are TRBV7-6 and TRBJ2-2; 7 bases are a match to TRBD2. With V trimmed by 5 bases and J by 2 bases, 8 bases remained unmatched. The CDR3 consists of 16 residues. Germline CDR1 is SGHVS and CDR2 is FNYEAQ. CDR3 bases: TGTGCCAGCAGCCAAAGGACTAGACCCAACACCGGGGAGCTGTTTTTT. This gives the protein CASSQRTRPNTGELFF. Together with reference TRBV7-6 and TRBJ2-2, the CDR3 gives the full variable domain: GAGVSQSPRYKVTKRGQDVALRCDPISGHVSLYWYRQALGQGPEFLTYFNYEAQQDKSGLPNDRFSAERPEGSISTLTIQRTEQRDSAMYRCASSQRTRPNTGELFFGEGSRLTVL.

The chain couples TRBV6-5 to TRBJ2-1; a possible D gene is TRBD2 (6 bases). The CDR3 spans 14 residues. The germline V and J ends were trimmed by 10 bases and 0 bases, with 13 bases remaining between them. The germline gives CDR1 MNHEY, CDR2 SVGAGI. The CDR3 spells CATGGGVSYNEQFF. The CDR3 DNA is TGTGCCACCGGGGGAGGTGTCTCCTACAATGAGCAGTTCTTC.

CDR3 DNA sequence: TGTGCCAGCAGTTTATCGGGGCCGGGAGAGGGCAATGAGCAGTTCTTC. Translation: CASSLSGPGEGNEQFF. V usage is TRBV28 and J usage is TRBJ2-1; a possible D gene is TRBD2 (6 bases). CDR1 MDHEN and CDR2 SYDVKM come from the germline V gene. The CDR3 extends over 16 amino acids. V gave up 1 base and J gave up 6 bases, with 16 bases separating them.

The CDR3 DNA follows: TGTGCCAGCAGCTTAGGCCTCACAGGGACGAATTCACCCCTCCACTTT. This codes for CASSLGLTGTNSPLHF. The chain carries TRBV7-6 and TRBJ1-6, with TRBD1 as a possible D gene (6 bases). The CDR3 has 16 residues. Trimming shortened V by 1 base and J by 7 bases, and 14 bases separated the two germline ends. Germline lookup yields CDR1 SGHVS and CDR2 FNYEAQ.

The rearrangement links TRBV5-1 to TRBJ1-1; a possible D gene is TRBD1 (5 bases). The V gene lost 1 base and the J gene lost 0 bases, with 13 bases spanning the gap. The length of the CDR3 is 16 residues. Looked up from germline, CDR1 is SGHRS and CDR2 is YFSETQ. CDR3 sequence (DNA): TGCGCCAGCAGCTTGTTTGGGGGGACCCTGAACACTGAAGCTTTCTTT. Protein product: CASSLFGGTLNTEAFF.

The V and J genes are TRBV25-1 and TRBJ2-1; TRBD1 might be the D (6 bases). This CDR3 is 18 amino acids long. V gave up 3 bases and J gave up 4 bases, with 22 bases separating them. The V gene's germline CDR1 is MGHDK and CDR2 SYGVNS. The CDR3 DNA reads TGTGCCAGCAGTGACCATCGGAAGGGTCAGGGGTTTTACAATGAGCAGTTCTTC. Its protein is CASSDHRKGQGFYNEQFF.

The rearrangement joins TRBV25-1 to TRBJ2-7; 12 nucleotides agree with TRBD2. V lost 3 bases, J lost 4 bases, and 7 bases stayed unmatched. This CDR3 spans 16 amino acids. CDR1 is MGHDK and CDR2 is SYGVNS in the germline V gene. The CDR3 DNA reads TGTGCCAGCAGTGATTCTACGACTAGCGGGAGATACGAGCAGTACTTC. Translated: CASSDSTTSGRYEQYF.

The chain is built from TRBV5-8 and TRBJ1-5; D gene uncertain. The germline gives CDR1 SGHTS, CDR2 YDEGEE. Trimming took off 0 bases at V and 6 bases at J, with 10 bases between the two ends. The CDR3 has 14 amino acids. The chain's CDR3 is CASSLVIRSQPQHF. The CDR3 coding sequence is TGTGCCAGCAGCTTGGTAATCAGGTCTCAGCCCCAGCATTTT.

A single count supports this clone. The chain employs TRBV2 and TRBJ1-2; D remains ambiguous. The CDR3 contains 15 residues. V gave up 0 bases and J gave up 4 bases, with 12 bases separating them. Germline loops: CDR1 SNHLY, CDR2 FYNNEI. The CDR3, as DNA: TGTGCCAGCAGTGAAGCTCGTTCGTCCTTCTATGGCTACACCTTC. Protein product: CASSEARSSFYGYTF.

This clone has a handful of counts. V is TRBV6-4 and J is TRBJ1-1, with TRBD1 matching 7 bases. The germline gives CDR1 MRHNA, CDR2 SNTAGT. The CDR3 is 13 residues long. The junction had 3 bases not matched to a gene; V was cut back by 2 bases and J by 6 bases. The CDR3: CASSDQGGSEAFF. As DNA, the CDR3 is TGTGCCAGCAGTGACCAGGGGGGATCTGAAGCTTTCTTT.

The chain carries TRBV11-2 and TRBJ2-2; D is uncertain. Germline values: CDR1 SGHAT, CDR2 FQNNGV. V was trimmed by 5 bases and J by 5 bases, leaving 12 bases between them. The CDR3 contains 14 residues. The CDR3 region is CASSPPWRTGELFF. The CDR3 region has the DNA TGTGCCAGCAGCCCCCCCTGGCGGACCGGGGAGCTGTTTTTT.

This clone is a singleton in its sample. This sample includes further DNA sequences coding for the same CDR3. The chain couples TRBV28 to TRBJ2-1; TRBD2 aligns across 12 bases. With 6 bases clipped from V and 7 bases from J, the junction kept 7 bases outside the gene matches. The CDR3 extends over 15 amino acids. Per the germline V gene, CDR1 is MDHEN and CDR2 is SYDVKM. This CDR3 reads CASSLAGGPGNEQFF. The CDR3 DNA sequence: TGTGCCAGCAGCCTAGCGGGAGGGCCTGGGAATGAGCAGTTCTTC.

The rearrangement links TRBV5-1 to TRBJ2-5, with TRBD1 matching 8 bases. The CDR3 has 15 amino acids. J lost 4 bases, V lost 0 bases, and 5 bases had no gene match. Germline V gives CDR1 SGHRS, CDR2 YFSETQ. CDR3 loop: CASSLEGQGRETQYF. The CDR3 nucleotides are TGCGCCAGCAGCTTGGAAGGACAGGGTCGAGAGACCCAGTACTTC.

In nucleotides, the CDR3 is TGTGCCAGCAGTTACTCTCCTAGCGGGAGCTACGAGCAGTACTTC. Translating it yields CASSYSPSGSYEQYF. V and J are TRBV6-5 and TRBJ2-7, with 10 bases aligning to TRBD2. In germline, CDR1 is MNHEY, CDR2 SVGAGI. V lost 0 bases to trimming and J lost 3 bases; unmatched junction nucleotides: 2. The CDR3 loop spans 15 amino acids.

CDR3 protein: CASSETSGGFLAVSEQYF. The CDR3 DNA follows: TGTGCCAGCAGCGAGACTAGCGGGGGCTTCCTGGCTGTTTCCGAGCAGTACTTC. V gene TRBV13 combines with J gene TRBJ2-7; 12 nucleotides align to TRBD2. The CDR3 has 18 residues. In germline, CDR1 is PRHDT, CDR2 FYEKMQ (reference sequence). With V trimmed by 5 bases and J by 6 bases, 17 bases remained unmatched.

The chain has TRBV30 and TRBJ2-5, with 10 nucleotides matching TRBD2. Per germline, CDR1 GTSNPN and CDR2 SVGIG (reference sequence). The CDR3 runs 16 residues. Trimming at V came to 1 base and at J to 1 base, leaving 6 bases not matched to a gene. This CDR3 reads CAWSGTSGSIQETQYF. DNA for the CDR3: TGTGCCTGGAGTGGGACTAGCGGAAGCATCCAAGAGACCCAGTACTTC.

V usage is TRBV6-1 and J usage is TRBJ1-3; D perhaps matches TRBD1 (5 bases). The CDR3 is 15 amino acids. From germline, CDR1 is MNHNS and CDR2 SASEGT. Between the trimmed V and J ends, which lost 3 bases and 7 bases, there was a span of 16 bases. The CDR3 coding sequence is TGTGCCAGCAGTGACCCTACGGCAGGGAGGAACACCATATATTTT. This codes for CASSDPTAGRNTIYF.

CDR3 amino acids: CATFSGTRPLGYTF. CDR3 in DNA: TGTGCCACCTTCTCCGGGACAAGACCTCTTGGCTACACCTTC. The rearrangement links TRBV6-5 to TRBJ1-2; D may be TRBD1 (6 bases). Germline V CDR1 and CDR2: MNHEY, SVGAGI. This CDR3 region has 14 residues. Trimming took 10 bases from V and 7 from J, leaving 22 bases between them.

This clone was counted a few times. The V call is TRBV3-1 (or the pseudogene TRBV3-2), the J call TRBJ2-1, with TRBD2 matching over 7 bases. This CDR3 spans 20 amino acids. The V gene end was trimmed by 3 bases and the J gene end by 8 bases; junction bases not matched to a gene: 25. The germline CDR1 and CDR2 sequences are LGHDT and YNNKEL (reference sequence). The CDR3 DNA reads as TGTGCCAGCAGCCACTTGATCGGCGGGGGTGGAACTCCCGTGAGCGATGAGCAGTTCTTC. This encodes CASSHLIGGGGTPVSDEQFF.